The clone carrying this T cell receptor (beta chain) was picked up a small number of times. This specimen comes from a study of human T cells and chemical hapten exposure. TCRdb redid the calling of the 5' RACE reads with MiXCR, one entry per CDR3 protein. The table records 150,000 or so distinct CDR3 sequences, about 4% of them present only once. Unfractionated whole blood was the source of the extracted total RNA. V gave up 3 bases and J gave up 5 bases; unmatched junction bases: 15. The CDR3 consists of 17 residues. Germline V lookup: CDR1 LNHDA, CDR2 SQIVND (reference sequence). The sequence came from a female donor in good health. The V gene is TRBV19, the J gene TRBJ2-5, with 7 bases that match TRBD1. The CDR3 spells CASSIREGAANLETQYF. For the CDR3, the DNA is TGTGCCAGTAGTATCCGAGAGGGGGCTGCTAACTTGGAGACCCAGTACTTC.